Listed below are T cell receptor beta chains from one sample, sequenced in a study of metastatic and nonmetastatic thyroid tumors. TCRdb re-processed the PCR reads through MiXCR. The repertoire holds tens of thousands of clones, with around 25% as singletons. Sample: blood. These TCRs come from a male donor with papillary thyroid cancer or a benign thyroid nodule (not recorded which). Some clones in this sample may be carry-over from other donors' samples. CDR3s include the opening cysteine and the closing phenylalanine or tryptophan. The order of the fields is V gene, D gene, J gene, clone size, CDR3 DNA, CDR3 protein. The D gene is left open where the match is weak. Clone size is not always given. Where it is, it says once, few, many or a class for expanded clones.

V gene: TRBV6-1; D gene: TRBD1; J gene: TRBJ1-2; clone size: few; CDR3 DNA: TGTGCCAGCAGCCCTGGACAGGGATACTATGGCTACACCTTC; CDR3 protein: CASSPGQGYYGYTF
V gene: TRBV30; D gene: NA; J gene: TRBJ1-1; clone size: NA; CDR3 DNA: TGTGCCTGGAGCCAAGTGGGGTCTGAAGCTTTCTTT; CDR3 protein: CAWSQVGSEAFF
V gene: TRBV30; D gene: NA; J gene: TRBJ1-2; clone size: NA; CDR3 DNA: TGTGCCTGGAGTGTAAGTCTGGTGGCAGCGAATAACTATGGCTACACCTTC; CDR3 protein: CAWSVSLVAANNYGYTF
V gene: TRBV7-3; D gene: NA; J gene: TRBJ2-2; clone size: NA; CDR3 DNA: TGTGCCAGCAGCCTGGGACTTAGGTCCGGGGAGCTGTTTTTC; CDR3 protein: CASSLGLRSGELFF
V gene: TRBV4-1; D gene: NA; J gene: TRBJ2-1; clone size: once; CDR3 DNA: TGCGCCAGCAGCACCCAACTGGCGGCTTACAATGAGCAGTTCTTC; CDR3 protein: CASSTQLAAYNEQFF
V gene: TRBV6-1; D gene: NA; J gene: TRBJ2-1; clone size: NA; CDR3 DNA: TGTGCCAGCAGTTTCATGGGGAGGAATGAGCAGTTCTTC; CDR3 protein: CASSFMGRNEQFF
V gene: TRBV5-1; D gene: NA; J gene: TRBJ1-1; clone size: many; CDR3 DNA: TGCGCCAGCGCTCCCACAAACAGTTATAACACTGAAGCTTTCTTT; CDR3 protein: CASAPTNSYNTEAFF
V gene: TRBV19; D gene: TRBD1; J gene: TRBJ1-2; clone size: many; CDR3 DNA: TGTGCCAGTAGTATCCGGACAGGGGGATTTATCTATGGCTACACCTTC; CDR3 protein: CASSIRTGGFIYGYTF
V gene: TRBV18; D gene: NA; J gene: TRBJ2-7; clone size: once; CDR3 DNA: TGTGCCAGCTCGACAGATTACGAGCAGTACTTC; CDR3 protein: CASSTDYEQYF
V gene: TRBV20-1; D gene: NA; J gene: TRBJ2-3; clone size: NA; CDR3 DNA: TGCAGTGCTTCGCGGGCAGACACGCAGTATTTT; CDR3 protein: CSASRADTQYF
V gene: TRBV28; D gene: NA; J gene: TRBJ2-7; clone size: few; CDR3 DNA: TGTGCCAGCAGTTTGTCGGCGTCCTACGAGCAGTACTTC; CDR3 protein: CASSLSASYEQYF
V gene: TRBV6-1; D gene: TRBD1; J gene: TRBJ1-1; clone size: NA; CDR3 DNA: TGTGCCAGCTCCCCGGGACAGGGGGAAGCTTTCTTT; CDR3 protein: CASSPGQGEAFF
V gene: TRBV4-1; D gene: NA; J gene: TRBJ2-7; clone size: many; CDR3 DNA: TGCGCCAGCAGCCAGTCTTCCCAGGGGCATGTGTTTAGGGAGCAGTACTTC; CDR3 protein: CASSQSSQGHVFREQYF
V gene: TRBV7-9; D gene: NA; J gene: TRBJ1-1; clone size: many; CDR3 DNA: TGTGCCAGCAGCTTAGCAAGGGGCACTGAAGCTTTCTTT; CDR3 protein: CASSLARGTEAFF
V gene: TRBV20-1; D gene: NA; J gene: TRBJ2-7; clone size: many; CDR3 DNA: TGCAGTGCTAGAGAACCCCTAGGGGTGAAGCACGAGCAGTACTTC; CDR3 protein: CSAREPLGVKHEQYF
V gene: TRBV6-2/TRBV6-3; D gene: TRBD1; J gene: TRBJ1-5; clone size: NA; CDR3 DNA: TGTGCCAGCAGGGGACAGTCGAGGGGGCCCCAGCATTTT; CDR3 protein: CASRGQSRGPQHF
V gene: TRBV25-1; D gene: NA; J gene: TRBJ2-7; clone size: many; CDR3 DNA: TGTGCCAGCAGTGAACGAGGGTTTTCCTACGAGCAGTACTTC; CDR3 protein: CASSERGFSYEQYF
V gene: TRBV5-5; D gene: NA; J gene: TRBJ2-7; clone size: NA; CDR3 DNA: TGTGCCAGCAGTCCCTGGGGGTACGAGCAGTACTTC; CDR3 protein: CASSPWGYEQYF
V gene: TRBV18; D gene: TRBD1; J gene: TRBJ1-5; clone size: many; CDR3 DNA: TGTGCCAGCTCACTCCGACAGGGAGATGGCAATCAGCCCCAGCATTTT; CDR3 protein: CASSLRQGDGNQPQHF
V gene: TRBV29-1; D gene: NA; J gene: TRBJ1-5; clone size: many; CDR3 DNA: TGCAGCGTTGACGTCTTCGGGAGGGGACCCCAGCATTTT; CDR3 protein: CSVDVFGRGPQHF
V gene: TRBV6-2/TRBV6-3; D gene: NA; J gene: TRBJ1-5; clone size: NA; CDR3 DNA: TGTGCCAGCACCCAGTGGAATCAGCCCCAGCATTTT; CDR3 protein: CASTQWNQPQHF
V gene: TRBV11-1; D gene: NA; J gene: TRBJ2-1; clone size: NA; CDR3 DNA: TGTGCCAGCAGCTCCGGGACGCGCTCCTACAATGAGCAGTTCTTC; CDR3 protein: CASSSGTRSYNEQFF
V gene: TRBV6-5; D gene: NA; J gene: TRBJ1-1; clone size: many; CDR3 DNA: TGTGCCAGCAGTTACGGAGGTCCTCCCAACACTGAAGCTTTCTTT; CDR3 protein: CASSYGGPPNTEAFF
V gene: TRBV11-2; D gene: TRBD2; J gene: TRBJ2-7; clone size: many; CDR3 DNA: TGTGCCAGCAGCTTTAGCGGGGGCTCCTACGAGCAGTACTTC; CDR3 protein: CASSFSGGSYEQYF
V gene: TRBV20-1; D gene: NA; J gene: TRBJ2-1; clone size: NA; CDR3 DNA: TGCAGTGCTAGAGACCCGACTAGAGGGAATAGTGAGCAGTTCTTC; CDR3 protein: CSARDPTRGNSEQFF
V gene: TRBV6-4; D gene: NA; J gene: TRBJ2-1; clone size: many; CDR3 DNA: TGTGCCAGCAGTCCGGGTCCTTGGGGGGATGAGCAGTTCTTC; CDR3 protein: CASSPGPWGDEQFF
V gene: TRBV2; D gene: NA; J gene: TRBJ1-2; clone size: many; CDR3 DNA: TGTGCCAGCAGTGAAGGAGGGACCTCGGTCTATGGCTACACCTTC; CDR3 protein: CASSEGGTSVYGYTF
V gene: TRBV7-3; D gene: NA; J gene: TRBJ1-1; clone size: NA; CDR3 DNA: TGTGCCAGCAGCCTAACAGGGATGGATGAAGCTTTCTTT; CDR3 protein: CASSLTGMDEAFF
V gene: TRBV5-4; D gene: NA; J gene: TRBJ1-1; clone size: many; CDR3 DNA: TGTGCCAGCTCACGGGGGCTGGGGACTGAAGCTTTCTTT; CDR3 protein: CASSRGLGTEAFF
V gene: TRBV30; D gene: NA; J gene: TRBJ2-2; clone size: NA; CDR3 DNA: TGTGCCTGGAGTGTACTGGTGGAGGACACCGGGGAGCTGTTTTTT; CDR3 protein: CAWSVLVEDTGELFF
V gene: TRBV5-1; D gene: NA; J gene: TRBJ1-4; clone size: many; CDR3 DNA: TGCGCCAGCAGCCGAGTGCAGGGGCCCGCAACTAATGAAAAACTGTTTTTT; CDR3 protein: CASSRVQGPATNEKLFF
V gene: TRBV20-1; D gene: TRBD2; J gene: TRBJ2-3; clone size: many; CDR3 DNA: TGCAGTGCTAGAGATGACAGCGGGAGGGCCTCGCGTAAAGATACGCAGTATTTT; CDR3 protein: CSARDDSGRASRKDTQYF
V gene: TRBV24-1; D gene: NA; J gene: TRBJ1-1; clone size: many; CDR3 DNA: TGTGCCACCAGTGACACAAACACTGAAGCTTTCTTT; CDR3 protein: CATSDTNTEAFF
V gene: TRBV7-2; D gene: TRBD1; J gene: TRBJ2-6; clone size: many; CDR3 DNA: TGTGCCAGCTCTAACAGGGGTCCCCTGAGCTCTGGGGCCAACGTCCTGACTTTC; CDR3 protein: CASSNRGPLSSGANVLTF
V gene: TRBV20-1; D gene: TRBD2; J gene: TRBJ2-1; clone size: many; CDR3 DNA: TGCAGTGCTAGAGATGATGCAACTAGCGGGAGAGGTGAGCAGTTCTTC; CDR3 protein: CSARDDATSGRGEQFF
V gene: TRBV12-3/TRBV12-4; D gene: TRBD1; J gene: TRBJ2-1; clone size: few; CDR3 DNA: TGTGCCAGCAGTTTAAGGCAGGGGGCTGAAGATGAGCAGTTCTTC; CDR3 protein: CASSLRQGAEDEQFF
V gene: TRBV3-1; D gene: NA; J gene: TRBJ2-7; clone size: many; CDR3 DNA: TGTGCCAGCAGCCAAGATACTTGGGCCCGGGGATCCTACGAGCAGTACTTC; CDR3 protein: CASSQDTWARGSYEQYF
V gene: TRBV28; D gene: TRBD2; J gene: TRBJ2-7; clone size: medium-sized; CDR3 DNA: TGTGCCAGCAGGAATAGCGGGGGGGCTTACGAGCAGTACTTC; CDR3 protein: CASRNSGGAYEQYF
V gene: TRBV9; D gene: NA; J gene: TRBJ2-1; clone size: NA; CDR3 DNA: TGTGCCAGCAGCGTGGGGCGGGCGACTTACAATGAGCAGTTCTTC; CDR3 protein: CASSVGRATYNEQFF
V gene: TRBV18; D gene: NA; J gene: TRBJ1-6; clone size: medium-sized; CDR3 DNA: TGTGCCAGCTCACCTAACAGCTATAATTCACCCCTCCACTTT; CDR3 protein: CASSPNSYNSPLHF
V gene: TRBV5-1; D gene: NA; J gene: TRBJ2-5; clone size: once; CDR3 DNA: TGCGCCAGCAGCGCGGACGAATTAGAGACCCAGTACTTC; CDR3 protein: CASSADELETQYF
V gene: TRBV18; D gene: NA; J gene: TRBJ2-1; clone size: many; CDR3 DNA: TGTGCCAGCTCACCAGGCCCTGCCTACAATGAGCAGTTCTTC; CDR3 protein: CASSPGPAYNEQFF
V gene: TRBV20-1; D gene: NA; J gene: TRBJ1-2; clone size: many; CDR3 DNA: TGCAGTGCTGCGGCCGGAAACTATGGCTACACCTTC; CDR3 protein: CSAAAGNYGYTF
V gene: TRBV7-8; D gene: TRBD2; J gene: TRBJ2-1; clone size: NA; CDR3 DNA: TGTGCCAGCAGCTCAAGGACTAGCAGCGAGCAGTTCTTC; CDR3 protein: CASSSRTSSEQFF